These 27 T cell receptor beta chains were all obtained from the same sample, sequenced in a study of vaccination and CD4 T cells after COVID-19. No cognate antigen is known for these TCRs. Cultured CD4+ T cell DNA was sequenced using the Oncomine TCR Beta short-read assay. TCRdb used MiXCR to reprocess the PCR reads, holding one entry per CDR3 protein. This table holds roughly 8,900 distinct CDR3 sequences, approximately 57% found once. The sample's treatment: approximately 9-day PBMC culture with coronavirus spike peptide pools or control peptides (ViraFEST assay). The sequenced sample was cultured CD4+ T cells from blood, obtained after SARS-CoV-2 vaccination. The receptors shown here come from a human donor with COVID-19.

The chain recombines TRBV6-1 with TRBJ2-7; 7 positions match TRBD1. This CDR3 is 14 amino acids long. The J segment lost 2 bases and the V segment lost 4 bases, leaving 5 bases of the junction unmatched. CDR1 MNHNS and CDR2 SASEGT come from the germline V gene. CDR3 protein: CASSVYRGAYEQYF. The DNA for the CDR3 is TGTGCCAGCAGTGTGTACAGGGGAGCCTACGAGCAGTACTTC.

The chain carries TRBV4-1 and TRBJ1-1, with D tentatively TRBD1 (6 bases). The CDR3 has 15 amino acids. The germline V gene has CDR1 MGHRA and CDR2 YSYEKL. Trimming took off 3 bases at V and 3 bases at J, with 14 bases between the two ends. CDR3 sequence: CASSHLLRGDTEAFF. CDR3 bases: TGCGCCAGCAGCCACCTCTTAAGGGGGGACACTGAAGCTTTCTTT.

The V call is TRBV10-2, the J call TRBJ2-2; 11 nucleotides line up with TRBD1. Germline CDR1 reads WSHSY; CDR2 reads SAAADI. This CDR3 has 15 amino acids. J gave up 5 bases and V 4 bases, and 3 bases lay outside the gene matches. The CDR3 loop reads CASSGDRGLTGELFF. In DNA form, the CDR3 reads TGCGCCAGCAGTGGGGACAGGGGGTTAACCGGGGAGCTGTTTTTT.

This clonotype was recorded once. The chain links TRBV5-8 to TRBJ2-5, with TRBD2 matching over 13 bases. Germline V gives CDR1 SGHTS, CDR2 YDEGEE. This CDR3 has 16 residues. The trim removed 4 bases at V and 1 base at J, leaving 4 bases unmatched. The CDR3 protein is CASSQRLAGGQETQYF. CDR3 DNA: TGTGCCAGCAGCCAGAGACTAGCGGGGGGCCAAGAGACCCAGTACTTC. The full variable domain, rest sourced from reference TRBV5-8 and TRBJ2-5, is EAGVTQSPTHLIKTRGQQATLRCSPISGHTSVYWYQQALGLGLQFLLWYDEGEERNRGNFPPRFSGRQFPNYSSELNVNALELEDSALYLCASSQRLAGGQETQYFGPGTRLLVL.

This clonotype was found a few times. The rearrangement links TRBV10-3 to TRBJ1-6; D gene uncertain. Germline V gene sequence: CDR1 ENHRY, CDR2 SYGVKD. V dropped 8 bases and J dropped 5 bases, with 22 bases sitting between them. CDR3 length: 17 amino acids. The CDR3 region has the DNA TGTGCCATCGGATCCCCCGACGAGGGTAGCGATAATTCACCCCTCCACTTT. Translation: CAIGSPDEGSDNSPLHF.

This clonotype has only one observation. The V call is TRBV10-3, the J call TRBJ2-7; 10 bases match TRBD1. CDR3 size: 13 residues. The J segment lost 5 bases and the V segment lost 10 bases, leaving 8 bases of the junction unmatched. CDR1 ENHRY and CDR2 SYGVKD come from the germline V gene. The chain's CDR3 is CATGGTGVHEQYF. The CDR3 nucleotides are TGTGCCACCGGCGGGACAGGGGTCCACGAGCAGTACTTC.

The chain is built from TRBV29-1 and TRBJ2-5, with 8 bases lining up with TRBD2. V was clipped by 7 bases and J by 5 bases; unmatched bases: 9. The CDR3 has 13 residues. CDR1 and CDR2 (germline): SQVTM, ANQGSEA. The CDR3 DNA follows: TGCAGCGCCCAGAGCGGGGGCGGGGAGACCCAGTACTTC. It translates to CSAQSGGGETQYF.

The chain joins TRBV7-3 to TRBJ2-3, with a tentative D call TRBD2 (5 bases). Germline V gene lookup returns CDR1 SGHTA and CDR2 FQGTGA. V lost 5 bases and J lost 4, with 10 bases in between. The CDR3 runs to 13 residues. Here the CDR3 reads CASSQAGPDTQYF. The CDR3 region has the DNA TGTGCCAGCAGCCAGGCGGGTCCAGATACGCAGTATTTT.

The chain carries TRBV27 and TRBJ2-2, with unresolved D. CDR1 and CDR2 (germline): MNHEY, SMNVEV (reference sequence). This CDR3 is 14 amino acids long. Trimming removed 7 bases from V and 1 base from J, with 10 bases in between. CDR3 in amino acids: CASKDFRNTGELFF. The CDR3 nucleotides read TGTGCCAGCAAGGATTTCCGGAACACCGGGGAGCTGTTTTTT.

The chain recombines TRBV20-1 with TRBJ2-3, with 9 positions matching TRBD2. With V trimmed by 6 bases and J by 3 bases, 7 bases remained unmatched. The CDR3 loop spans 14 amino acids. Looked up from germline, CDR1 is DFQATT and CDR2 is SNEGSKA (reference sequence). The CDR3 is CSANVRGGTDTQYF. The DNA of the CDR3 is TGCAGTGCCAATGTGCGGGGGGGAACAGATACGCAGTATTTT.

In this sample, this clonotype turned up a few times. V and J are TRBV2 and TRBJ1-1; D gene ambiguous. This CDR3 contains 13 residues. Germline CDR1 is SNHLY and CDR2 is FYNNEI. Trimming stripped 7 bases from V and 1 base from J, with 10 bases between. The chain's CDR3 is CASTKEKNTEAFF. Here the CDR3 DNA reads TGTGCCAGCACGAAGGAGAAGAACACTGAAGCTTTCTTT.

CDR3 coding DNA: TGTGCCAGTCGGGGGGGCAATCAGCCCCAGCATTTT. It yields the protein CASRGGNQPQHF. The chain is built from TRBV19 and TRBJ1-5; tentative D call: TRBD1 (5 bases). The CDR3 runs 12 residues. Germline CDR1 LNHDA, CDR2 SQIVND (reference sequence). V was clipped by 8 bases and J by 2 bases, with 7 bases between them. Complete variable domain (other parts from reference TRBV19 and TRBJ1-5): DGGITQSPKYLFRKEGQNVTLSCEQNLNHDAMYWYRQDPGQGLRLIYYSQIVNDFQKGDIAEGYSVSREKKESFPLTVTSAQKNPTAFYLCASRGGNQPQHFGDGTRLSIL.

The table lists this clonotype with a few counts. The V and J genes are TRBV7-9 and TRBJ1-5, with TRBD1 matching over 9 bases. V dropped 5 bases and J dropped 7; count of bases not matched to a gene: 6. This CDR3 comprises 14 residues. Germline V gene sequence: CDR1 SEHNR, CDR2 FQNEAQ (reference sequence). CDR3 bases: TGTGCCAGCAGCGACAGGGGGAGTGCCCAGCCCCAGCATTTT. Translation gives CASSDRGSAQPQHF.

This clonotype occurred a few times. This rearrangement joins TRBV19 to TRBJ2-7; the D gene is possibly TRBD1 (6 bases). Looked up from germline, CDR1 is LNHDA and CDR2 is SQIVND (reference sequence). The CDR3 contains 13 residues. V shed 3 bases and J shed 3 bases, with 9 bases lying between them. CDR3 sequence (DNA): TGTGCCAGTAGTATTGAAGGGGGCTACGAGCAGTACTTC. As protein: CASSIEGGYEQYF.

The V and J genes are TRBV7-9 and TRBJ2-7; D is possibly TRBD1 (6 bases). V lost 5 bases, J lost 4 bases, and 12 bases lay in between. This CDR3 has 13 amino acids. The germline gives CDR1 SEHNR, CDR2 FQNEAQ (reference sequence). CDR3 in DNA: TGTGCCAGCAGCACTGACAGGTCTTACGAGCAGTACTTC. Translating it yields CASSTDRSYEQYF.

This clonotype appeared once. The chain employs TRBV30 and TRBJ1-5, with 7 positions matching TRBD1. Germline values: CDR1 GTSNPN, CDR2 SVGIG (reference sequence). This CDR3 spans 13 amino acids. With V trimmed by 5 bases and J by 2 bases, 3 bases remained unmatched. DNA of the CDR3: TGTGCCTGGCAAACAGGGGGCAATCAGCCCCAGCATTTT. It codes for CAWQTGGNQPQHF.

The rearrangement joins TRBV7-9 to TRBJ2-7; 12 bases align to TRBD2. Per germline, CDR1 SEHNR and CDR2 FQNEAQ (reference sequence). The ends lost 5 bases at V and 7 bases at J; junction bases unmatched: 12. The CDR3 contains 16 residues. In nucleotides, the CDR3 is TGTGCCAGCAGCACAACGACTAGCGGGGGCAGTCGGGAGCAGTACTTC. It encodes CASSTTTSGGSREQYF.

CDR3 nucleotides: TGTGCCAGCAGTGCGCAGGGCACAGCCGGAAACATTCAGTACTTC. It encodes CASSAQGTAGNIQYF. The V and J genes are TRBV6-1 and TRBJ2-4; D possibly corresponds to TRBD1 (5 bases). Per germline, CDR1 MNHNS and CDR2 SASEGT. The V end was cut by 4 bases, the J end by 6 bases, with 16 bases between. The CDR3 runs 15 residues.

The chain joins TRBV20-1 to TRBJ1-5, with a tentative D call TRBD1 (6 bases). V was cut by 3 bases and J by 2 bases, with 14 bases left in between. Germline V gene lookup returns CDR1 DFQATT and CDR2 SNEGSKA (reference sequence). The CDR3 runs 15 residues. CDR3 nucleotide sequence: TGCAGTGCTAGGTCTTCCAGGGGTCGCAATCAGCCCCAGCATTTT. As protein: CSARSSRGRNQPQHF.

The V and J genes are TRBV20-1 and TRBJ1-6; D is uncertain. V lost 0 bases to trimming and J lost 7 bases, with 10 bases between them. The CDR3 totals 14 residues. CDR1 and CDR2 (germline): DFQATT, SNEGSKA (reference sequence). In DNA, the CDR3 is TGCAGTGCTAGAGACTGGACGGCGAATTCACCCCTCCACTTT. Its translation: CSARDWTANSPLHF.

The table lists this clonotype with a few counts. V usage is TRBV7-9 and J usage is TRBJ2-2; D is unresolved. V lost 3 bases to trimming and J lost 6 bases, with 8 bases between them. The CDR3 sequence is 13 residues long. Germline lookup yields CDR1 SEHNR and CDR2 FQNEAQ (reference sequence). The CDR3 region has the DNA TGTGCCAGCAGCTTTCAGTCCGCCGGGGAGCTGTTTTTT. Protein product: CASSFQSAGELFF.

This clonotype was found a few times. This sequence joins TRBV7-2 and TRBJ1-5; D is uncertain. The length of the CDR3 is 16 residues. V was clipped by 1 base and J by 5 bases, with 15 bases between them. CDR1 SGHTA and CDR2 FQGNSA come from the germline V gene. CDR3 region: CASSLGSTELHQPQHF. CDR3 nucleotide sequence: TGTGCCAGCAGCTTAGGGTCGACGGAACTGCATCAGCCCCAGCATTTT.

The CDR3 here is CASSLDGLQVNGELFF. CDR3 nucleotide sequence: TGTGCCAGCAGCTTAGACGGTTTGCAGGTGAACGGGGAGCTGTTTTTT. This sequence joins TRBV7-2 and TRBJ2-2; D gene ambiguous. The CDR3 length is 16 residues. Germline values: CDR1 SGHTA, CDR2 FQGNSA. V gave up 1 base and J gave up 7 bases, with 16 bases separating them.

The V gene is TRBV6-2 or TRBV6-3, the J gene TRBJ1-1, with 10 nucleotides matching TRBD1. The CDR3 runs to 12 residues. With V trimmed by 6 bases and J by 6 bases, 1 base remained unmatched. The V gene's germline CDR1 is MNHEY and CDR2 SVGEGT. CDR3 sequence: CASRTGGPEAFF. CDR3 in DNA: TGTGCCAGCAGGACAGGGGGCCCTGAAGCTTTCTTT.

The chain uses TRBV20-1 and TRBJ2-7; 7 positions agree with TRBD1. This CDR3 comprises 14 residues. Germline V gives CDR1 DFQATT, CDR2 SNEGSKA (reference sequence). V lost 6 bases and J lost 1; bases outside the gene matches: 9. CDR3 coding DNA: TGCAGTGCCCCGACACCGGGACAGTCCTACGAGCAGTACTTC. Protein: CSAPTPGQSYEQYF.

CDR3: CSAINRGYTGELFF. In nucleotides, the CDR3 is TGCAGTGCTATAAACAGGGGATACACCGGGGAGCTGTTTTTT. This chain joins TRBV20-1 and TRBJ2-2; TRBD1 agrees at 7 bases. Germline V CDR1 and CDR2: DFQATT, SNEGSKA (reference sequence). This CDR3 has 14 amino acids. V was clipped by 4 bases and J by 3 bases; unmatched bases: 5.

This sequence joins TRBV20-1 and TRBJ1-1; D not resolved. The germline gives CDR1 DFQATT, CDR2 SNEGSKA (reference sequence). The CDR3 has 12 amino acids. Trimming took off 1 base at V and 0 bases at J, with 3 bases between the two ends. This chain's CDR3 is CSARGMNTEAFF. The CDR3 coding sequence is TGCAGTGCTAGAGGGATGAACACTGAAGCTTTCTTT.